Below, 26 T cell receptor beta chains from the same sample are listed, as sequenced in a study of blood T cell repertoires in COVID-19. Libraries were prepared by immunoSEQ multiplex PCR; TCRdb keeps only in-frame clonotypes and omits some of them. The table includes about 220,000 clones, around 83% detected once. Input material: peripheral blood. The receptors derive from a woman aged 50 to 60 with acute or convalescent COVID-19.

The chain recombines TRBV5-1 with TRBJ2-5, with D unclear. There are 14 residues in the CDR3. Trimming stripped 6 bases from V and 4 bases from J, with 16 bases between. Germline V gene lookup returns CDR1 SGHRS and CDR2 YFSETQ. This chain's CDR3 is CASTSGYLGETQYF. The CDR3 DNA is TGCGCCAGCACCTCAGGTTATTTGGGAGAGACCCAGTACTTC.

The chain employs TRBV7-2 and TRBJ2-7, with 10 bases identical to TRBD1. CDR1 and CDR2 (germline): SGHTA, FQGNSA. With 4 bases clipped from V and 1 base from J, the junction kept 4 bases outside the gene matches. The CDR3 consists of 15 residues. The CDR3 is CASSSRTGGSYEQYF. The CDR3 coding sequence is TGTGCCAGCAGCTCGCGGACAGGGGGATCCTACGAGCAGTACTTC.

This chain links TRBV24-1 with TRBJ2-4, with a possible D match to TRBD1 (5 bases). V lost 5 bases and J 1 base, leaving 8 bases between the germline ends. This CDR3 is 14 amino acids long. The germline CDR1 and CDR2 sequences are KGHDR and SFDVKD. Here the CDR3 DNA reads TGTGCCACCAGTGGGTCAGGGGCCAAAAACATTCAGTACTTC. Amino acids: CATSGSGAKNIQYF.

The gene calls are TRBV5-1 and TRBJ2-3; either TRBD1 or TRBD2 may fit D (5 bases each). Germline lookup yields CDR1 SGHRS and CDR2 YFSETQ. The CDR3 has 15 amino acids. V was shortened by 4 bases and J by 6 bases, with 18 bases between the two germline ends. CDR3 region: CASSLGPTTWDTQYF. CDR3 coding DNA: TGCGCCAGCAGCCTGGGACCGACGACTTGGGATACGCAGTATTTT.

The DNA of the CDR3 is TGTGCCAGCAATGCCCAGGGGGGAAATGAGCAGTTCTTC. Translated, it gives CASNAQGGNEQFF. The gene calls are TRBV2 and TRBJ2-1; D possibly corresponds to TRBD1 (7 bases). The CDR3 totals 13 residues. The V and J ends lost 7 bases and 7 bases respectively, with 14 bases between them. Germline CDR1 reads SNHLY; CDR2 reads FYNNEI.

This clone is large (0.1 to 1%) within its sample. This sequence joins TRBV6-1 and TRBJ2-3; D not certain. The CDR3 loop spans 16 amino acids. Per germline, CDR1 MNHNS and CDR2 SASEGT. V lost 2 bases and J lost 0, with 12 bases in between. The CDR3 protein is CASSENTFQSTDTQYF. The DNA of the CDR3 is TGTGCCAGCAGTGAAAACACCTTCCAAAGCACAGATACGCAGTATTTT.

This clone is a singleton in its sample. The CDR3 spells CASSGRGRGNQPQHF. The CDR3 bases are TGTGCCAGCAGTGGGAGGGGTCGTGGCAATCAGCCCCAGCATTTT. This chain connects TRBV2 to TRBJ1-5; D is possibly TRBD1 (5 bases). Trimming removed 4 bases from V and 2 bases from J, with 12 bases in between. Germline V gene lookup returns CDR1 SNHLY and CDR2 FYNNEI. CDR3 length equals 15 residues.

CDR3 loop: CASSGLGQGAHNEQFF. The CDR3 coding sequence is TGTGCCAGCAGCGGTTTGGGACAGGGGGCCCACAATGAGCAGTTCTTC. The rearrangement links TRBV5-4 to TRBJ2-1, with TRBD1 matching 12 bases. The CDR3 has 16 amino acids. CDR1 and CDR2 (germline): SGHNT, YYREEE (reference sequence). V trimming: 4 bases; J trimming: 5 bases; junction bases outside the gene matches: 7. The entire variable domain, with the rest obtained from reference TRBV5-4 and TRBJ2-1, is as follows: ETGVTQSPTHLIKTRGQQVTLRCSSQSGHNTVSWYQQALGQGPQFIFQYYREEENGRGNFPPRFSGLQFPNYSSELNVNALELDDSALYLCASSGLGQGAHNEQFFGPGTRLTVL.

The count of this clone is one. The J gene is TRBJ1-5, the V gene TRBV28, with TRBD1 identical over 7 bases. J gave up 2 bases and V 4 bases, and 14 bases lay outside the gene matches. Germline loops: CDR1 MDHEN, CDR2 SYDVKM. The CDR3 sequence is 18 residues long. Here the CDR3 reads CASSWLGGASSGNQPQHF. The CDR3 DNA reads as TGTGCCAGCAGTTGGCTAGGGGGCGCAAGCTCTGGCAATCAGCCCCAGCATTTT.

V and J are TRBV27 and TRBJ1-2; 7 bases fit TRBD1. V dropped 4 bases and J dropped 4; count of bases not matched to a gene: 6. Germline V gene sequence: CDR1 MNHEY, CDR2 SMNVEV (reference sequence). The CDR3 spans 14 residues. The CDR3 bases are TGTGCCAGCAGTTCTTCCGGGACAGCCTATGGCTACACCTTC. Encoded protein: CASSSSGTAYGYTF.

This clone appeared a single time. This rearrangement joins TRBV5-1 to TRBJ2-3, with TRBD2 as a possible D gene (5 bases). This CDR3 spans 16 amino acids. Germline V gene data show CDR1 as SGHRS and CDR2 as YFSETQ. V gave up 0 bases and J gave up 1 base, with 12 bases separating them. The CDR3 DNA reads TGCGCCAGCAGCTTGGACGGGGAATATGGCACAGATACGCAGTATTTT. Translating gives CASSLDGEYGTDTQYF.

The chain recombines TRBV7-8 with TRBJ1-5; TRBD1 aligns across 10 bases. Unmatched junction bases numbered 8, after V lost 3 bases and J lost 6 bases. The length of the CDR3 is 16 residues. Germline V gives CDR1 SGHVS, CDR2 FQNEAQ. CDR3 sequence reads: CASSFATRDRGQPQHF. CDR3 in DNA: TGTGCCAGCAGCTTTGCCACCCGGGACAGGGGTCAGCCCCAGCATTTT.

This clone occurred many times. The gene calls are TRBV18 and TRBJ2-1; TRBD1 matches 10 bases. With 3 bases clipped from V and 9 bases from J, the junction kept 8 bases outside the gene matches. The CDR3 extends over 15 amino acids. The germline V gene encodes CDR1 KGHSH and CDR2 LQKENI. The CDR3 loop reads CASSPPGQGKVEQFF. The CDR3 nucleotides are TGTGCCAGCTCACCTCCGGGACAGGGGAAGGTTGAGCAGTTCTTC.

This chain joins TRBV11-2 and TRBJ1-1; perhaps TRBD1 as D (6 bases). The CDR3 has 13 amino acids. Germline lookup yields CDR1 SGHAT and CDR2 FQNNGV. V was clipped by 5 bases and J by 9 bases, with 16 bases between them. The CDR3 sequence: CASSAYLTGKAFF. CDR3 DNA: TGTGCCAGCAGCGCCTACCTTACAGGGAAAGCTTTCTTT.

This chain uses TRBV6-2 or TRBV6-3 with TRBJ1-2; 12 bases match TRBD1. The CDR3 length is 13 residues. The J segment lost 9 bases and the V segment lost 5 bases, leaving 4 bases of the junction unmatched. The germline CDR1 and CDR2 sequences are MNHEY and SVGEGT. This chain's CDR3 is CASSPGQGASYTF. Here the CDR3 DNA reads TGTGCCAGCAGTCCGGGACAGGGGGCTAGCTACACCTTC.

This chain connects TRBV27 to TRBJ2-2, with 7 bases fitting TRBD2. V lost 8 bases, J lost 7 bases, and 4 bases stayed unmatched. This CDR3 contains 12 residues. Per the germline V gene, CDR1 is MNHEY and CDR2 is SMNVEV (reference sequence). The CDR3 DNA is TGTGCCAGCGGCAGCGGGGTCGGGGAGCTGTTTTTT. Protein: CASGSGVGELFF.

The chain carries TRBV3-1 (or the pseudogene TRBV3-2) and TRBJ2-7, with 7 bases that match TRBD2. CDR1 is LGHDT and CDR2 is YNNKEL in the germline V gene (reference sequence). With V trimmed by 3 bases and J by 2 bases, 13 bases remained unmatched. This CDR3 has 17 residues. CDR3 nucleotides: TGTGCCAGCAGCCACCTGGGACGCGGGAGTGGGGCCTACGAGCAGTACTTC. This encodes CASSHLGRGSGAYEQYF.

V usage is TRBV19 and J usage is TRBJ2-3; unclear D gene. Trimming took 4 bases from V and 3 from J, leaving 5 bases between them. The CDR3 totals 12 residues. The V gene's germline CDR1 is LNHDA and CDR2 SQIVND (reference sequence). CDR3 sequence reads: CASSKRTDTQYF. In DNA, the CDR3 is TGTGCCAGTAGTAAACGGACAGATACGCAGTATTTT.

The chain links TRBV24-1 to TRBJ2-2; 8 bases match TRBD1. Trimming cost V 4 bases and J 2 bases; bases outside gene matches: 5. The length of the CDR3 is 16 residues. CDR1 is KGHDR, CDR2 SFDVKD, per germline. CDR3 coding DNA: TGTGCCACCAGTGAAGGCAGGGGGCTCAACACCGGGGAGCTGTTTTTT. It yields the protein CATSEGRGLNTGELFF.

The chain employs TRBV28 and TRBJ2-5, with 10 bases lining up with TRBD2. This CDR3 spans 13 amino acids. J was trimmed by 5 bases and V by 5 bases; bases with no gene match: 2. From germline, CDR1 is MDHEN and CDR2 SYDVKM. CDR3 sequence: CASSDSGRETQYF. DNA of the CDR3: TGTGCCAGCAGTGATAGCGGGAGGGAGACCCAGTACTTC.

The V call is TRBV9, the J call TRBJ2-1, with 12 nucleotides matching TRBD2. The J segment lost 0 bases and the V segment lost 1 base, leaving 11 bases of the junction unmatched. Germline CDR1 and CDR2: SGDLS and YYNGEE. The length of the CDR3 is 20 residues. CDR3 loop: CASSVKAETSGRYSYNEQFF. In DNA, the CDR3 is TGTGCCAGCAGCGTAAAGGCCGAGACTAGCGGGAGATACTCCTACAATGAGCAGTTCTTC.

This chain connects TRBV18 to TRBJ2-1, with D possibly being TRBD1 (6 bases). There are 16 residues in the CDR3. Germline V gene data show CDR1 as KGHSH and CDR2 as LQKENI. The V gene lost 2 bases and the J gene lost 4 bases, with 15 bases spanning the gap. The CDR3 DNA is TGTGCCAGCTCACCAGTTCCCCGACAGGATTACAATGAGCAGTTCTTC. Protein: CASSPVPRQDYNEQFF.

The chain couples TRBV7-3 to TRBJ2-3; 12 bases are shared with TRBD2. With 4 bases clipped from V and 5 bases from J, the junction kept 7 bases outside the gene matches. Germline V gives CDR1 SGHTA, CDR2 FQGTGA. This CDR3 has 16 residues. The CDR3 loop reads CASSSGLAGFRDTQYF. The CDR3 coding sequence is TGTGCCAGCAGCTCAGGACTAGCGGGATTTCGAGATACGCAGTATTTT.

This chain joins TRBV27 and TRBJ2-5; D is perhaps TRBD2 (5 bases). CDR3 length: 12 residues. Per germline, CDR1 MNHEY and CDR2 SMNVEV (reference sequence). V dropped 4 bases and J dropped 5 bases, with 8 bases sitting between them. This CDR3 is CASSSPGETQYF. The CDR3 DNA reads TGTGCCAGCAGTTCCCCGGGGGAGACCCAGTACTTC.

The chain is built from TRBV11-3 and TRBJ2-7; 11 positions match TRBD1. CDR3 length equals 15 residues. The V segment lost 5 bases and the J segment 3 bases; nucleotides outside the gene matches: 6. Germline CDR1 SGHNT, CDR2 YENEEA. CDR3 region: CASSPRTGGNYEQYF. DNA for the CDR3: TGTGCCAGCAGCCCTAGGACAGGGGGCAACTACGAGCAGTACTTC.

This clone was seen more than once but under ten times. The chain recombines TRBV18 with TRBJ2-1; TRBD2 matches 13 bases. The CDR3 loop spans 15 amino acids. Germline loops: CDR1 KGHSH, CDR2 LQKENI. With V trimmed by 6 bases and J by 9 bases, 8 bases remained unmatched. In DNA, the CDR3 is TGTGCCAGCTCTCTAGGACTAGCGGGAGCAGGTGAGCAGTTCTTC. This codes for CASSLGLAGAGEQFF.